The 18 T cell receptor beta chains below all came from one sample that was sequenced in a study of T cells in Graves' hyperthyroidism and ophthalmopathy. RNA transcripts provided the source from which TCR beta CDR3 regions were amplified. The HTBI set primed first-round TCR CDR3 RT-PCR. TCRdb called the multiplex PCR reads again in MiXCR, with one record for every CDR3 protein. The sample records 270,000 or so distinct CDR3 sequences, around 15% being singletons. The source material was blood. All receptors derive from a woman aged 50 to 60 with Graves' hyperthyroidism that later progressed to Graves' ophthalmopathy.

This clonotype was detected ten times or more. This rearrangement joins TRBV18 to TRBJ1-5, with D tentatively TRBD1 (6 bases). CDR1 is KGHSH and CDR2 is LQKENI in the germline V gene. The CDR3 spans 15 residues. The ends were cut back, 3 bases at V and 7 bases at J, with 16 bases in the middle. The CDR3: CASSPSQGAGQPQHF. In DNA, the CDR3 is TGTGCCAGCTCACCGTCACAGGGTGCGGGGCAGCCCCAGCATTTT. The full variable domain, rest sourced from reference TRBV18 and TRBJ1-5, is NAGVMQNPRHLVRRRGQEARLRCSPMKGHSHVYWYRQLPEEGLKFMVYLQKENIIDESGMPKERFSAEFPKEGPSILRIQQVVRGDSAAYFCASSPSQGAGQPQHFGDGTRLSIL.

This clonotype was observed many times. This rearrangement joins TRBV6-2 or TRBV6-3 to TRBJ2-3, with 9 bases matching TRBD1. This CDR3 region has 18 residues. J was trimmed by 4 bases and V by 2 bases; bases with no gene match: 13. Germline V gene data show CDR1 as MNHEY and CDR2 as SVGEGT. The CDR3 DNA reads as TGTGCCAGCAGTTACGGGAGGGTACAGGGGGCGGAGGCAGATACGCAGTATTTT. This gives the protein CASSYGRVQGAEADTQYF.

The table lists this clonotype with many counts. The rearrangement uses TRBV10-3 and TRBJ2-7; D not certain. CDR1 is ENHRY, CDR2 SYGVKD, per germline. Between the trimmed V and J ends, which lost 4 bases and 4 bases, there was a span of 8 bases. The CDR3 loop spans 12 amino acids. CDR3 sequence: CAISVATYEQYF. The CDR3 DNA reads as TGTGCCATCAGTGTCGCTACTTACGAGCAGTACTTC.

This clonotype occurred a few times. DNA of the CDR3: TGTGCCACCAGTGATTCGGATGAAAAACTGTTTTTT. Protein: CATSDSDEKLFF. The V and J genes are TRBV24-1 and TRBJ1-4; D gene unclear. In germline, CDR1 is KGHDR, CDR2 SFDVKD. The CDR3 is 12 amino acids. The ends were cut back, 2 bases at V and 6 bases at J, with 3 bases in the middle.

There are many counts of this clonotype. The rearrangement links TRBV7-9 to TRBJ2-3, with D unclear. The germline V gene has CDR1 SEHNR and CDR2 FQNEAQ (reference sequence). V shed 5 bases and J shed 4 bases, with 16 bases lying between them. The CDR3 consists of 15 residues. The CDR3: CASSPSWDRSDTQYF. The CDR3 bases are TGTGCCAGCAGCCCCTCTTGGGATAGGTCAGATACGCAGTATTTT.

Ten or more counts support this clonotype. The chain carries TRBV7-9 and TRBJ2-5; D may match TRBD1 or TRBD2 (5 bases each). Germline-derived CDR1 and CDR2 are SEHNR and FQNEAQ (reference sequence). V was shortened by 2 bases and J by 5 bases, with 9 bases between the two germline ends. The CDR3 has 13 residues. As DNA, the CDR3 is TGTGCCAGCAGCTTAATAGGGGACGAGACCCAGTACTTC. Translated: CASSLIGDETQYF. The full variable domain, rest sourced from reference TRBV7-9 and TRBJ2-5, is DTGVSQNPRHKITKRGQNVTFRCDPISEHNRLYWYRQTLGQGPEFLTYFQNEAQLEKSRLLSDRFSAERPKGSFSTLEIQRTEQGDSAMYLCASSLIGDETQYFGPGTRLLVL.

This clonotype was seen at least ten times. The gene calls are TRBV5-1 and TRBJ2-7; TRBD2 agrees at 11 bases. The CDR3 contains 17 residues. The J segment lost 5 bases and the V segment lost 2 bases, leaving 12 bases of the junction unmatched. The germline CDR1 and CDR2 sequences are SGHRS and YFSETQ. CDR3 residues: CASSLLAGAAGGDEQYF. CDR3 nucleotides: TGCGCCAGCAGCTTACTAGCGGGAGCGGCTGGGGGGGACGAGCAGTACTTC. Full variable domain (outside the CDR3, taken from reference TRBV5-1 and TRBJ2-7): KAGVTQTPRYLIKTRGQQVTLSCSPISGHRSVSWYQQTPGQGLQFLFEYFSETQRNKGNFPGRFSGRQFSNSRSEMNVSTLELGDSALYLCASSLLAGAAGGDEQYFGPGTRLTVT.

The chain is built from TRBV11-3 and TRBJ2-2; D not resolved. The CDR3 runs to 14 residues. Trimming left V 4 bases short and J 1 base short, with 7 bases between. The V gene's germline CDR1 is SGHNT and CDR2 YENEEA. The DNA for the CDR3 is TGTGCCAGCAGCTGGAGTGGGAACACCGGGGAGCTGTTTTTT. This translates into CASSWSGNTGELFF.

Many counts were recorded for this clonotype. This chain uses TRBV30 with TRBJ1-4; maybe TRBD1 (5 bases). Trimming stripped 5 bases from V and 0 bases from J, with 13 bases between. This CDR3 spans 15 amino acids. Germline V gene sequence: CDR1 GTSNPN, CDR2 SVGIG (reference sequence). The chain's CDR3 is CAWVAGYATNEKLFF. CDR3 bases: TGTGCCTGGGTCGCAGGGTATGCAACTAATGAAAAACTGTTTTTT.

As for this clonotype: A much larger clone differs by one base, so this may be a read error. This chain links TRBV18 with TRBJ1-2, with a possible D match to TRBD1 (6 bases). V lost 8 bases to trimming and J lost 8 bases, with 24 bases between them. This CDR3 region has 15 residues. The germline CDR1 and CDR2 sequences are KGHSH and LQKENI. The CDR3 reads CASALQPGQSEGYTF. CDR3 nucleotides: TGTGCCAGCGCATTACAACCGGGACAATCGGAGGGCTACACCTTC.

This clonotype was picked up many times. The chain employs TRBV24-1 and TRBJ2-5, with 8 bases lining up with TRBD1. The germline V gene has CDR1 KGHDR and CDR2 SFDVKD. The ends lost 4 bases at V and 12 bases at J; junction bases unmatched: 12. The CDR3 consists of 14 residues. The CDR3 sequence: CATSDRGTGEGKYF. Here the CDR3 DNA reads TGTGCCACCAGTGACCGAGGGACAGGCGAGGGCAAGTACTTC.

For this clonotype: This may be a read error, as it is one base from a much larger clone. The V and J genes are TRBV9 and TRBJ2-5, with D perhaps given as TRBD1 or TRBD2 (5 bases each). CDR1 and CDR2 from the germline V gene are SGDLS and YYNGEE. The CDR3 runs 17 residues. V dropped 0 bases and J dropped 3 bases, with 18 bases sitting between them. The CDR3 protein is CASSVARGRAGEETQYF. The DNA for the CDR3 is TGTGCCAGCAGCGTAGCACGGGGACGGGCGGGCGAAGAGACCCAGTACTTC.

This clonotype was seen at least ten times. V is TRBV28 and J is TRBJ1-6; D is undetermined. Germline CDR1 is MDHEN and CDR2 is SYDVKM. The V end lost 1 base, the J end lost 11 bases, and 6 bases lay between the germline ends. CDR3 length: 12 residues. This CDR3 is CASSLLSPPLHF. CDR3 nucleotide sequence: TGTGCCAGCAGTTTATTATCTCCACCCCTCCACTTT. Using reference TRBV28 and TRBJ1-6 for the parts outside the CDR3, the full variable domain is DVKVTQSSRYLVKRTGEKVFLECVQDMDHENMFWYRQDPGLGLRLIYFSYDVKMKEKGDIPEGYSVSREKKERFSLILESASTNQTSMYLCASSLLSPPLHFGNGTRLTVT.

There are many counts of this clonotype. This sequence joins TRBV2 and TRBJ2-7; 9 nucleotides agree with TRBD1. CDR3 length: 14 residues. The germline V gene has CDR1 SNHLY and CDR2 FYNNEI. Germline trimming cut 6 bases from V and 5 bases from J; bases unmatched to any gene: 8. The CDR3 loop is CASRIGTGTDEQYF. CDR3 DNA sequence: TGTGCCAGCAGGATAGGGACAGGGACAGACGAGCAGTACTTC.

This clonotype came up many times. The V and J genes are TRBV25-1 and TRBJ2-2, with a tentative D call TRBD1 (5 bases). The CDR3 is 14 amino acids. The germline V and J ends were trimmed by 4 bases and 4 bases, with 10 bases remaining between them. Germline loops: CDR1 MGHDK, CDR2 SYGVNS. DNA for the CDR3: TGTGCCAGCAGTGTCGGACATCGCACCGGGGAGCTGTTTTTT. Translation: CASSVGHRTGELFF.

This clonotype was recorded a few times. The V gene is TRBV15, the J gene TRBJ2-1; 14 positions match TRBD2. The length of the CDR3 is 16 residues. Germline CDR1 is LNHNV and CDR2 is YYDKDF (reference sequence). V was clipped by 5 bases and J by 8 bases; unmatched bases: 8. The CDR3 protein is CATSLGRLAGGYEQFF. The CDR3, as DNA: TGTGCCACCAGCTTAGGACGACTAGCGGGAGGGTATGAGCAGTTCTTC.

This clonotype turned up a few times. This chain uses TRBV5-4 with TRBJ1-6; D is uncertain. The V end was cut by 7 bases, the J end by 7 bases, with 9 bases between. The CDR3 is made up of 12 amino acids. Germline V gene sequence: CDR1 SGHNT, CDR2 YYREEE (reference sequence). As DNA, the CDR3 is TGTGCCAGCGCGGGGAGAAATTCACCCCTCCACTTT. This gives the protein CASAGRNSPLHF.

As regards this clonotype: Just one base apart from a much larger clone, this may be a read error. The chain couples TRBV7-9 to TRBJ2-1; the D is unclear. V was shortened by 7 bases and J by 8 bases, with 9 bases between the two germline ends. Germline values: CDR1 SEHNR, CDR2 FQNEAQ (reference sequence). The CDR3 sequence is 11 residues long. The CDR3 is CASKNADEQFF. The CDR3 DNA is TGTGCCAGCAAAAACGCGGATGAGCAGTTCTTC.